The clone carrying this TCR beta chain turned up a few times. The antigen remains unidentified. This record comes from a study of cytomegalovirus exposure and HLA in healthy donors. Study results and limitations: TCR beta V- and J-gene trimming was later associated with a missense DCLRE1C variant.

The CDR3 has 15 amino acids. Unmatched junction bases numbered 7, after V lost 2 bases and J lost 5 bases. The germline V gene encodes CDR1 SGHNT and CDR2 YYREEE (reference sequence). PCR amplification relied on 60 Vbeta primers (plus 13 Jbeta primers). Data came from immunoSEQ multiplex PCR; TCRdb stores just in-frame clones and leaves some out. The sample includes tens of thousands of clones, 65% to 85% of them seen just once. Sequenced: PBMCs. The receptor was derived from a man younger than 45 in good health and CMV-seronegative. The gene calls are TRBV5-4 and TRBJ2-5; the match to TRBD1 covers 9 bases. CDR3 protein: CASSLGTGSMETQYF. In DNA, the CDR3 is TGTGCCAGCAGCTTAGGGACAGGGTCGATGGAGACCCAGTACTTC.